This T cell receptor (beta chain) was captured in a study of blood T cells in healthy people across ages. Drawing of peripheral blood yielded about 10 milliliters from each donor. Overall study results and limits: It was held that diversity estimates obtained from one million T cells represented underestimates.

This clonotype showed up just a few times. Antigen unknown. A sample-barcoded 5' primer and a J-beta primer mix were used in a second PCR of roughly 6 to 11 cycles. TCRdb passed the 5' RACE reads through MiXCR, listing each CDR3 protein once. The sample holds 1.5 million to 2 million distinct CDR3 sequences, approximately 28% seen once. CDR3 length equals 14 residues. Per the germline V gene, CDR1 is SGHAT and CDR2 is FQNNGV. The V end was cut by 0 bases, the J end by 6 bases, with 9 bases between. This chain connects TRBV11-2 to TRBJ2-1; D unclear. The sample taken for sequencing was blood. This sequence was found in a woman aged 25 to 39 in good health. CDR3 nucleotides: TGTGCCAGCAGCTTAGAGATGGCCCCCAATGAGCAGTTCTTC. Residues: CASSLEMAPNEQFF.